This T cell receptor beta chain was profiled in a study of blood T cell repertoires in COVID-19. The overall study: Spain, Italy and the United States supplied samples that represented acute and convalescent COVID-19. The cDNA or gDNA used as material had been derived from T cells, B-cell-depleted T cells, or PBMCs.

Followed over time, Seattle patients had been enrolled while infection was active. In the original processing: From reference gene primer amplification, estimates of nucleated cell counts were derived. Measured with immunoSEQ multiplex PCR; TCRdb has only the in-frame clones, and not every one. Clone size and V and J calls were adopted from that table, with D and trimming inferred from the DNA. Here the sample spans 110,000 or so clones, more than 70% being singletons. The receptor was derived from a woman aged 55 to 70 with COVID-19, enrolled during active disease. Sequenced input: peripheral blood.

CDR3 in DNA: TGTGCCAGCAGCATGGGTGGGGGGGTTACAGATACGCAGTATTTT. Translating it yields CASSMGGGVTDTQYF. This chain uses TRBV7-6 with TRBJ2-3; 7 bases are a match to TRBD2. This CDR3 region has 15 residues. Trimming at V came to 5 bases and at J to 3 bases, leaving 8 bases not matched to a gene. Germline CDR1 and CDR2: SGHVS and FNYEAQ.